This TCR beta chain was observed in a study of T cell responses to AZD1222 COVID-19 vaccine. General observations from the study: Targeting of unmutated variant regions was reportedly seen in nearly half of spike-specific TCRs. Clonal diversity was possibly underestimated, and the donors were mostly white British, with more females. At 160-218 and 743-854, vaccine-associated CD4 TCRs were dominant, and they spanned spike. Repertoires were collected only later (after the peak T cell response had occurred).

TCRdb keeps only in-frame clones here, not all; method: immunoSEQ multiplex PCR. The sample holds 130,000 or so clones, around 94% seen once. The CDR3 covers 14 residues. Germline V CDR1 and CDR2: MDHEN, SYDVKM. Trimming took 5 bases from V and 2 from J, leaving 12 bases between them. Comments on this clone: Its antigen is not known.

The sequence came from an adult in good health. The V call is TRBV28, the J call TRBJ2-5; D might be TRBD1 (6 bases). Sequenced material: peripheral blood, taken on day 0 of AZD1222 vaccination. The CDR3 DNA follows: TGTGCCAGCAGTCTCAGGACAGATCAAGAGACCCAGTACTTC. It translates to CASSLRTDQETQYF.